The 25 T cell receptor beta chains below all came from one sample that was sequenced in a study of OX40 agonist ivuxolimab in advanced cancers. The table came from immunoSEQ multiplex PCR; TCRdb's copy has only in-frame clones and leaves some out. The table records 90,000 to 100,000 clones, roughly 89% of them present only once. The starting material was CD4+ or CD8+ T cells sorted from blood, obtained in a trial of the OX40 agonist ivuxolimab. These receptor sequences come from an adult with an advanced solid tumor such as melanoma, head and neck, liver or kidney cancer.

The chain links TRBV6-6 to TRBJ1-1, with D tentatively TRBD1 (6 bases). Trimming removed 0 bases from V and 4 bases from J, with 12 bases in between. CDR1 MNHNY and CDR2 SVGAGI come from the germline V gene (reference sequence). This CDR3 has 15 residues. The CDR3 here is CASSYSDSQSTEAFF. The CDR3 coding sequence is TGTGCCAGCAGTTACTCGGACAGTCAGAGCACTGAAGCTTTCTTT.

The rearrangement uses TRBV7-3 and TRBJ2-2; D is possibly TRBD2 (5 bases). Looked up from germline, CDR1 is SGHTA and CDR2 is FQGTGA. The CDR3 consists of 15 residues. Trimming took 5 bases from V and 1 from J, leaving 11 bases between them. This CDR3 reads CASSLTGRNTGELFF. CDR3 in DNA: TGTGCCAGCAGCCTCACGGGGAGGAACACCGGGGAGCTGTTTTTT.

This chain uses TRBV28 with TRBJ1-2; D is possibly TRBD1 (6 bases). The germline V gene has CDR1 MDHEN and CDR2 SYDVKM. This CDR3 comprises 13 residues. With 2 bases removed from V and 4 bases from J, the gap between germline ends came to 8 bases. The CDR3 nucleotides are TGTGCCAGCAGTTTACCGGGGGCCTATGGCTACACCTTC. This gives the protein CASSLPGAYGYTF.

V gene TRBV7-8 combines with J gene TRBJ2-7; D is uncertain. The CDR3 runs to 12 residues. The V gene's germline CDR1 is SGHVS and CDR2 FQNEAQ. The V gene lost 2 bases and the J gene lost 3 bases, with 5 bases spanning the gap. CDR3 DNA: TGTGCCAGCAGCTTAAACAGCTACGAGCAGTACTTC. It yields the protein CASSLNSYEQYF.

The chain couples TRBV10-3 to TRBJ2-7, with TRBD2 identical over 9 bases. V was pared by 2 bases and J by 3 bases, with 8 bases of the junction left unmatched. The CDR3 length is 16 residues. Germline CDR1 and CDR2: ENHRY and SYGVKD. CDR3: CAISELSSGEDYEQYF. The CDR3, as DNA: TGTGCCATCAGTGAGCTTTCTAGCGGGGAAGACTACGAGCAGTACTTC.

CDR3 region: CASSRDRGDTGELFF. The DNA of the CDR3 is TGCGCCAGCAGCCGGGACAGGGGGGACACCGGGGAGCTGTTTTTT. V gene TRBV4-3 combines with J gene TRBJ2-2, with 11 bases that match TRBD1. The germline CDR1 and CDR2 sequences are LGHNA and YSLEER. Trimming cost V 4 bases and J 3 bases; bases outside gene matches: 1. The CDR3 is made up of 15 amino acids.

The CDR3, as DNA: TGTGCCAGCAGCCAAACAGGGCCTGAAGCTTTCTTT. Its protein product is CASSQTGPEAFF. The chain links TRBV7-9 to TRBJ1-1; TRBD1 might be the D (6 bases). Germline V CDR1 and CDR2: SEHNR, FQNEAQ (reference sequence). The CDR3 is made up of 12 amino acids. The V end lost 5 bases, the J end lost 6 bases, and 10 bases lay between the germline ends. The full variable domain, completed using reference TRBV7-9 and TRBJ1-1, is DTGVSQNPRHKITKRGQNVTFRCDPISEHNRLYWYRQTLGQGPEFLTYFQNEAQLEKSRLLSDRFSAERPKGSFSTLEIQRTEQGDSAMYLCASSQTGPEAFFGQGTRLTVV.

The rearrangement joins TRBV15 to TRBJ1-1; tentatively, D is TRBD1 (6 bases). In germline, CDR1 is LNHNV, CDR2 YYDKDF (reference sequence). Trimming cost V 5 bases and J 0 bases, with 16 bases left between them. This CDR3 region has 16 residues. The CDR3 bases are TGTGCCACCAGCGGCCGAGGAGGGACACTGAACACTGAAGCTTTCTTT. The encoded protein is CATSGRGGTLNTEAFF.

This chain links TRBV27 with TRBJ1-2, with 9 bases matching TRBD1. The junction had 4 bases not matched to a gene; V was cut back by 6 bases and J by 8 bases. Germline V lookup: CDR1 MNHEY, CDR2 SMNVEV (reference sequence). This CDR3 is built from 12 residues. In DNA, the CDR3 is TGTGCCAGCAGGCGACAGGGGGGAGGCTACACCTTC. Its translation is CASRRQGGGYTF.

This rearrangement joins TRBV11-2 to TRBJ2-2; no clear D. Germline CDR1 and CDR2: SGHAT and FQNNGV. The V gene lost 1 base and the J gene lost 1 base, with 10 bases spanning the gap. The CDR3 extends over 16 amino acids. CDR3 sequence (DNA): TGTGCCAGCAGCTTAGGAGATGTCTTGAACACCGGGGAGCTGTTTTTT. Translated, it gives CASSLGDVLNTGELFF.

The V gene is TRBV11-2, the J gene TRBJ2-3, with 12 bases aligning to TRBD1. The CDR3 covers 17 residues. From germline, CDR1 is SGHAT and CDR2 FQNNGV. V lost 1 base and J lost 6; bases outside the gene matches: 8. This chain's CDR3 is CASSLVGGGQGADTQYF. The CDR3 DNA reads TGTGCCAGCAGCTTAGTAGGCGGGGGACAGGGGGCGGATACGCAGTATTTT. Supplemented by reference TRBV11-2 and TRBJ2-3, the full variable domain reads EAGVAQSPRYKIIEKRQSVAFWCNPISGHATLYWYQQILGQGPKLLIQFQNNGVVDDSQLPKDRFSAERLKGVDSTLKIQPAKLEDSAVYLCASSLVGGGQGADTQYFGPGTRLTVL.

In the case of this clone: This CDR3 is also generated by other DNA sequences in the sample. CDR3 region: CASSLMSTGELFF. The CDR3 region has the DNA TGCGCCAGCAGCTTGATGAGTACCGGGGAGCTGTTTTTT. The V and J genes are TRBV5-1 and TRBJ2-2; D not resolved. V shed 1 base and J shed 5 bases, with 6 bases lying between them. Germline values: CDR1 SGHRS, CDR2 YFSETQ. This CDR3 contains 13 residues.

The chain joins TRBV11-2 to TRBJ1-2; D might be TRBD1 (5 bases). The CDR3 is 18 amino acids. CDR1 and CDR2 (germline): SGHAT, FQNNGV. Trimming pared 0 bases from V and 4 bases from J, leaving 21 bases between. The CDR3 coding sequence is TGTGCCAGCAGCTTAGATCAGGGCAGTTCATCCCTCCTCTATGGCTACACCTTC. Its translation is CASSLDQGSSSLLYGYTF.

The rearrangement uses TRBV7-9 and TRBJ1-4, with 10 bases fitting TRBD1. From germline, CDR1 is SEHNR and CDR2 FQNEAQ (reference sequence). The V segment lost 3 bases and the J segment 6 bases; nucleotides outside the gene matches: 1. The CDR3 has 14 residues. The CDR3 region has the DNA TGTGCCAGCAGCTTGGGACAGGGGCATGAAAAACTGTTTTTT. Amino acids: CASSLGQGHEKLFF.

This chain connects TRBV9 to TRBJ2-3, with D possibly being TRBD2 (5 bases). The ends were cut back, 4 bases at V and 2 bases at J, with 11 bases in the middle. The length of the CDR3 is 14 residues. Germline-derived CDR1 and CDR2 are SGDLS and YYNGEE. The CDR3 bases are TGTGCCAGCAGCCGGGCCCGGGACACAGATACGCAGTATTTT. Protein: CASSRARDTDTQYF. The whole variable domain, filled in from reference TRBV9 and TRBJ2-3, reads DSGVTQTPKHLITATGQRVTLRCSPRSGDLSVYWYQQSLDQGLQFLIQYYNGEERAKGNILERFSAQQFPDLHSELNLSSLELGDSALYFCASSRARDTDTQYFGPGTRLTVL.

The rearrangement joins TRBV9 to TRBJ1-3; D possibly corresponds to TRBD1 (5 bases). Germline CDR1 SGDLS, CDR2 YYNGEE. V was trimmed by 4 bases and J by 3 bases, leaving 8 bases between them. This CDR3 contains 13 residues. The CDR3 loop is CASSRDLGNTIYF. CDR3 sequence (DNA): TGTGCCAGCAGCCGGGACCTTGGAAACACCATATATTTT.

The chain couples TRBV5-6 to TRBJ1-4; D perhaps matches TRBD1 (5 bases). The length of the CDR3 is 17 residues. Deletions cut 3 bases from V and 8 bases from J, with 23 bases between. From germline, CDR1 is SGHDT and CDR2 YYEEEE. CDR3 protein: CASSWGPGPLEWEKLFF. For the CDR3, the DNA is TGTGCCAGCAGCTGGGGCCCGGGACCCCTTGAGTGGGAAAAACTGTTTTTT.

The CDR3 region has the DNA TGTGCCAGCAGCTTACTAAGACGTGGTGCGAGTGAGCAGTTCTTC. As protein: CASSLLRRGASEQFF. The V and J genes are TRBV7-3 and TRBJ2-1; D unresolved. The V gene lost 2 bases and the J gene lost 9 bases, with 17 bases spanning the gap. Germline-derived CDR1 and CDR2 are SGHTA and FQGTGA. The CDR3 is 15 residues long.

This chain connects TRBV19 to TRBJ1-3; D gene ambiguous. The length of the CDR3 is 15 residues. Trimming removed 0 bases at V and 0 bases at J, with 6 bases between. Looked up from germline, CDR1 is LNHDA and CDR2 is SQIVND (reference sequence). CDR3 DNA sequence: TGTGCCAGTAGTATAGAGATGAGCTCTGGAAACACCATATATTTT. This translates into CASSIEMSSGNTIYF.

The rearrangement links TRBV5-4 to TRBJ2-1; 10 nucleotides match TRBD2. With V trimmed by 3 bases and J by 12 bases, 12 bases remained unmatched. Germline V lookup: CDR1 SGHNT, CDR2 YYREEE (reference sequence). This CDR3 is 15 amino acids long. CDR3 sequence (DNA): TGTGCCAGCAGCTCCCAAGAGCTAGCGGGAGATTCGCAGTTCTTC. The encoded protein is CASSSQELAGDSQFF.

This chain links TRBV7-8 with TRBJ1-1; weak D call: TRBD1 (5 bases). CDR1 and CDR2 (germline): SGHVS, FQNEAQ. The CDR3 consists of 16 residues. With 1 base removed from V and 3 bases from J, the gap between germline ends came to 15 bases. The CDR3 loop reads CASSLEFQGVDTEAFF. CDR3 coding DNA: TGTGCCAGCAGCTTAGAATTCCAGGGCGTGGACACTGAAGCTTTCTTT.

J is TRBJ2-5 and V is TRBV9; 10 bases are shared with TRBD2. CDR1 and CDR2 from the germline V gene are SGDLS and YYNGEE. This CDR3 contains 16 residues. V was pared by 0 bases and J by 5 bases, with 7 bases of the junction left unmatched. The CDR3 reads CASSVGPGLAIETQYF. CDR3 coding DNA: TGTGCCAGCAGCGTAGGACCGGGACTAGCGATCGAGACCCAGTACTTC.

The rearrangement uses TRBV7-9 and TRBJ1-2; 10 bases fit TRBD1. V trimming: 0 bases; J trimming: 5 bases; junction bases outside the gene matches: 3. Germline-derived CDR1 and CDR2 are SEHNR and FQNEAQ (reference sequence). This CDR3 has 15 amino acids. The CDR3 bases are TGTGCCAGCAGCTTAGCGGGGACAGGGGCTTATGGCTACACCTTC. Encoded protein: CASSLAGTGAYGYTF.

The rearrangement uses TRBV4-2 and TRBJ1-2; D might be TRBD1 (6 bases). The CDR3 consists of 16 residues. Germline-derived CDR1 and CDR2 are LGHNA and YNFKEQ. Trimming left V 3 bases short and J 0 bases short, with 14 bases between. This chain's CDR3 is CASSHAVTGTNYGYTF. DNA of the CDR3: TGTGCCAGCAGCCACGCCGTAACAGGGACTAACTATGGCTACACCTTC.

Here the CDR3 reads CASSPRGAGNEQYF. CDR3 sequence (DNA): TGTGCCAGCTCACCGCGGGGAGCAGGGAACGAGCAGTACTTC. The chain employs TRBV18 and TRBJ2-7; weak D call: TRBD2 (6 bases). The CDR3 runs 14 residues. CDR1 and CDR2 from the germline V gene are KGHSH and LQKENI. With 3 bases removed from V and 5 bases from J, the gap between germline ends came to 14 bases.